This record concerns one T cell receptor (beta chain) sequence. The CDR3 loop spans 15 amino acids. The V gene lost 3 bases and the J gene lost 6 bases, with 15 bases spanning the gap. Per the germline V gene, CDR1 is LGHDT and CDR2 is YNNKEL (reference sequence). This specimen comes from a study of T cell responses to AZD1222 COVID-19 vaccine. The method was immunoSEQ multiplex PCR; TCRdb's version includes in-frame clones alone and lacks a portion of them. The table includes about 120,000 clones, 75% to 90% detected once. The material was peripheral blood, obtained on day 0 of AZD1222 vaccination. The V call is TRBV3-1 (or the pseudogene TRBV3-2), the J call TRBJ1-5; a weak D match, TRBD1 (6 bases). The sequence came from an adult in good health. The CDR3 nucleotides are TGTGCCAGCAGCCAGGGGGGCCCCCGAACTCAGCCCCAGCATTTT. It codes for CASSQGGPRTQPQHF.